One sample yielded the 26 T cell receptor beta chains listed below, sequenced in a study of T cell responses to AZD1222 COVID-19 vaccine. Some clones are missing from TCRdb's copy, which holds only in-frame ones; the method was immunoSEQ multiplex PCR. The table lists around 200,000 clones, 80% to 90% of them singletons. Sequenced here: peripheral blood, sampled on day 0 of AZD1222 vaccination. The receptors come from an adult in good health.

This chain uses TRBV9 with TRBJ2-7; D is ambiguous. Looked up from germline, CDR1 is SGDLS and CDR2 is YYNGEE. Trimming took off 0 bases at V and 0 bases at J, with 10 bases between the two ends. This CDR3 has 15 amino acids. CDR3: CASSVASRSSYEQYF. The CDR3 DNA is TGTGCCAGCAGCGTAGCTTCCAGGAGCTCCTACGAGCAGTACTTC.

The chain is built from TRBV3-1 (or the pseudogene TRBV3-2) and TRBJ1-1, with TRBD1 matching 9 bases. Germline-derived CDR1 and CDR2 are LGHDT and YNNKEL (reference sequence). The ends lost 3 bases at V and 8 bases at J; junction bases unmatched: 4. This CDR3 is 13 amino acids long. This CDR3 is CASSQVGQGEAFF. The CDR3 DNA follows: TGTGCCAGCAGCCAGGTTGGACAGGGGGAAGCTTTCTTT.

The chain recombines TRBV5-8 with TRBJ1-5; the match to TRBD1 covers 7 bases. Germline CDR1 SGHTS, CDR2 YDEGEE. The CDR3 totals 15 residues. The junction had 7 bases not matched to a gene; V was cut back by 4 bases and J by 3 bases. The CDR3 DNA sequence: TGTGCCAGCAGCCTAGGACAGGTCCTCAATCAGCCCCAGCATTTT. Its protein product is CASSLGQVLNQPQHF.

The gene calls are TRBV19 and TRBJ1-1; 7 bases fit TRBD1. Germline assignment: CDR1 LNHDA and CDR2 SQIVND (reference sequence). CDR3 length: 14 amino acids. V lost 7 bases to trimming and J lost 3 bases; unmatched junction nucleotides: 8. The chain's CDR3 is CASKLQGWDTEAFF. The CDR3 nucleotides read TGTGCCAGTAAACTACAGGGGTGGGACACTGAAGCTTTCTTT.

The gene calls are TRBV12-5 and TRBJ2-1; D may be TRBD1 (5 bases). This CDR3 contains 13 residues. The germline V and J ends were trimmed by 9 bases and 8 bases, with 17 bases remaining between them. The germline V gene encodes CDR1 LGHNT and CDR2 FRNRAP. The CDR3: CASLDTRVDEQFF. Written as DNA, the CDR3 is TGTGCTAGCTTGGACACAAGGGTCGATGAGCAGTTCTTC.

V usage is TRBV11-3 and J usage is TRBJ2-3; TRBD1 matches at 12 bases. V gave up 1 base and J gave up 5 bases; unmatched junction bases: 4. The germline V gene encodes CDR1 SGHNT and CDR2 YENEEA. The CDR3 is 16 residues long. CDR3 residues: CASSLGGTGGIDTQYF. The CDR3 DNA sequence: TGTGCCAGCAGCTTAGGAGGGACAGGGGGCATAGATACGCAGTATTTT.

This rearrangement joins TRBV5-6 to TRBJ1-2; D is unclear. Looked up from germline, CDR1 is SGHDT and CDR2 is YYEEEE. The CDR3 covers 13 residues. V lost 4 bases to trimming and J lost 3 bases, with 10 bases between them. CDR3 region: CASSRDTDYGYTF. The CDR3 coding sequence is TGTGCCAGCAGCCGAGACACCGACTATGGCTACACCTTC.

In DNA form, the CDR3 reads TGTGCCAGCAGTGGGGGGGCAGGGATTCAGCCCCAGCATTTT. Translated, it gives CASSGGAGIQPQHF. The chain has TRBV2 and TRBJ1-5, with a tentative D call TRBD1 (6 bases). Looked up from germline, CDR1 is SNHLY and CDR2 is FYNNEI. V lost 4 bases to trimming and J lost 6 bases, with 13 bases between them. This CDR3 has 14 amino acids. The whole variable domain, remainder taken from reference TRBV2 and TRBJ1-5, is EPEVTQTPSHQVTQMGQEVILRCVPISNHLYFYWYRQILGQKVEFLVSFYNNEISEKSEIFDDQFSVERPDGSNFTLKIRSTKLEDSAMYFCASSGGAGIQPQHFGDGTRLSIL.

The count of this clone is one. The chain is built from TRBV7-6 and TRBJ1-4; D gene ambiguous. The germline V and J ends were trimmed by 5 bases and 8 bases, with 21 bases remaining between them. The CDR3 runs 16 residues. The germline gives CDR1 SGHVS, CDR2 FNYEAQ. The CDR3 DNA follows: TGTGCCAGCAGCGGTCGCTCCGGCCCCGGAGGAGAAAAACTGTTTTTT. Amino acid sequence: CASSGRSGPGGEKLFF.

The genes are TRBV27 and TRBJ2-3; tentative D call: TRBD2 (6 bases). The length of the CDR3 is 15 residues. Germline lookup yields CDR1 MNHEY and CDR2 SMNVEV (reference sequence). V was pared by 5 bases and J by 2 bases, with 14 bases between. This CDR3 reads CASSTPLAPTDTQYF. Written as DNA, the CDR3 is TGTGCCAGCAGTACCCCACTAGCTCCCACAGATACGCAGTATTTT.

This chain joins TRBV2 and TRBJ2-2, with 8 bases aligning to TRBD2. Germline V gene sequence: CDR1 SNHLY, CDR2 FYNNEI. This CDR3 contains 14 residues. Unmatched junction bases numbered 3, after V lost 4 bases and J lost 5 bases. This chain's CDR3 is CASSGRGGTGELFF. In DNA form, the CDR3 reads TGTGCCAGCAGTGGCCGGGGGGGTACCGGGGAGCTGTTTTTT.

The V call is TRBV4-1, the J call TRBJ1-2, with D maybe TRBD1 (6 bases). The germline V and J ends were trimmed by 1 base and 7 bases, with 13 bases remaining between them. This CDR3 contains 14 residues. Germline lookup yields CDR1 MGHRA and CDR2 YSYEKL. CDR3 bases: TGCGCCAGCAGCCAAGCAACAGGGACGGCTGGCTACACCTTC. Its translation is CASSQATGTAGYTF.

V and J are TRBV7-6 and TRBJ1-2, with D unresolved. V gave up 1 base and J gave up 4 bases, with 13 bases separating them. The length of the CDR3 is 15 residues. Germline values: CDR1 SGHVS, CDR2 FNYEAQ. The CDR3 nucleotides are TGTGCCAGCAGCTTAGGACACAGTAACCTCTATGGCTACACCTTC. It translates to CASSLGHSNLYGYTF. The full variable domain, in which reference TRBV7-6 and TRBJ1-2 provide the parts outside the CDR3, is GAGVSQSPRYKVTKRGQDVALRCDPISGHVSLYWYRQALGQGPEFLTYFNYEAQQDKSGLPNDRFSAERPEGSISTLTIQRTEQRDSAMYRCASSLGHSNLYGYTFGSGTRLTVV.

V is TRBV6-2 or TRBV6-3 and J is TRBJ1-2; the D gene is possibly TRBD1 (5 bases). Germline V lookup: CDR1 MNHEY, CDR2 SVGEGT. The CDR3 covers 13 residues. The V end was cut by 5 bases, the J end by 2 bases, with 9 bases between. The CDR3 loop reads CASSDRDNYGYTF. CDR3 coding DNA: TGTGCCAGCAGTGACCGGGACAACTATGGCTACACCTTC.

J is TRBJ2-7 and V is TRBV7-9, with TRBD2 matching over 8 bases. The CDR3 spans 15 residues. V was clipped by 5 bases and J by 4 bases; unmatched bases: 10. Germline loops: CDR1 SEHNR, CDR2 FQNEAQ (reference sequence). The CDR3 DNA sequence: TGTGCCAGCAGCCCCTCCTCCGGGACTAGTTACGAGCAGTACTTC. Translating gives CASSPSSGTSYEQYF.

V and J are TRBV12-5 and TRBJ2-1, with 9 bases fitting TRBD1. The V gene end was trimmed by 6 bases and the J gene end by 2 bases; junction bases not matched to a gene: 8. This CDR3 region has 16 residues. CDR1 is LGHNT and CDR2 is FRNRAP in the germline V gene. CDR3 sequence reads: CASGGQGTDTYNEQFF. The CDR3 coding sequence is TGTGCTAGTGGGGGACAGGGTACCGATACCTACAATGAGCAGTTCTTC.

This clone was detected only once. V gene TRBV14 combines with J gene TRBJ1-2; the D is unclear. The CDR3 length is 13 residues. The V gene lost 1 base and the J gene lost 7 bases, with 10 bases spanning the gap. Looked up from germline, CDR1 is SGHDN and CDR2 is FVKESK. CDR3 bases: TGTGCCAGCAGCCAAGTTTGGCCGGGTGGCTACACCTTC. Translation gives CASSQVWPGGYTF.

The chain uses TRBV5-6 and TRBJ1-3; no reliable D call. With 2 bases removed from V and 0 bases from J, the gap between germline ends came to 9 bases. This CDR3 is built from 15 residues. CDR1 is SGHDT, CDR2 YYEEEE, per germline. The CDR3 loop reads CASSFGLSSGNTIYF. CDR3 in DNA: TGTGCCAGCAGCTTCGGCCTTAGCTCTGGAAACACCATATATTTT.

CDR3 region: CASTWGGRTEAFF. The DNA of the CDR3 is TGCGCCAGCACCTGGGGGGGGCGGACTGAAGCTTTCTTT. This rearrangement joins TRBV10-2 to TRBJ1-1; a possible D gene is TRBD1 (6 bases). With 7 bases removed from V and 5 bases from J, the gap between germline ends came to 14 bases. The V gene's germline CDR1 is WSHSY and CDR2 SAAADI. This CDR3 spans 13 amino acids.

The rearrangement joins TRBV5-1 to TRBJ2-1; the match to TRBD1 covers 7 bases. In germline, CDR1 is SGHRS, CDR2 YFSETQ. This CDR3 spans 16 amino acids. The junction had 6 bases not matched to a gene; V was cut back by 3 bases and J by 0 bases. CDR3 sequence: CASSSETGSSYNEQFF. DNA for the CDR3: TGCGCCAGCAGCTCGGAGACAGGGAGCTCCTACAATGAGCAGTTCTTC.

J is TRBJ1-3 and V is TRBV2; D remains unclear. Germline-derived CDR1 and CDR2 are SNHLY and FYNNEI. Trimming pared 1 base from V and 3 bases from J, leaving 1 base between. The length of the CDR3 is 12 residues. The CDR3 loop is CASSEVGNTIYF. In nucleotides, the CDR3 is TGTGCCAGCAGTGAAGTTGGAAACACCATATATTTT.

The chain uses TRBV4-1 and TRBJ2-5, with 12 bases aligning to TRBD2. The CDR3 has 16 amino acids. Germline values: CDR1 MGHRA, CDR2 YSYEKL. The J segment lost 5 bases and the V segment lost 3 bases, leaving 7 bases of the junction unmatched. The CDR3 loop is CASSQGGLAGGETQYF. CDR3 bases: TGCGCCAGCAGCCAGGGGGGACTAGCGGGTGGGGAGACCCAGTACTTC.

The chain recombines TRBV2 with TRBJ2-3; D may be TRBD1 (6 bases). Trimming removed 5 bases at V and 2 bases at J, with 11 bases between. The CDR3 is made up of 14 amino acids. Germline assignment: CDR1 SNHLY and CDR2 FYNNEI. CDR3: CASSSQGNTDTQYF. The CDR3 DNA follows: TGTGCCAGCAGTTCACAGGGAAACACAGATACGCAGTATTTT.

This clone was detected ten times or more. The chain recombines TRBV7-9 with TRBJ1-1, with a tentative D call TRBD1 (6 bases). The germline V and J ends were trimmed by 1 base and 1 base, with 13 bases remaining between them. The CDR3 is 16 residues long. Germline V lookup: CDR1 SEHNR, CDR2 FQNEAQ (reference sequence). CDR3 nucleotides: TGTGCCAGCAGCTTAGGTTCTGGCAGGGGGAACACTGAAGCTTTCTTT. Its translation: CASSLGSGRGNTEAFF.

As regards this clone: A read error may produce the germline difference seen at one junction end. The chain combines TRBV18 with TRBJ2-1; D is ambiguous. This CDR3 region has 13 residues. Germline V lookup: CDR1 KGHSH, CDR2 LQKENI. Here the CDR3 DNA reads TGTGCCAGCTCGCCACTGGCTAACAATGAGCAGTTCTTC. This sequence encodes CASSPLANNEQFF.

This chain uses TRBV5-1 with TRBJ1-1, with 7 bases that match TRBD1. The CDR3 loop spans 14 amino acids. Trimming cost V 4 bases and J 1 base; bases outside gene matches: 4. CDR1 and CDR2 (germline): SGHRS, YFSETQ. The CDR3 DNA follows: TGCGCCAGCAGCGCCGGGACAGAGAACACTGAAGCTTTCTTT. Protein: CASSAGTENTEAFF. The full variable domain, with the rest looked up from reference TRBV5-1 and TRBJ1-1, is KAGVTQTPRYLIKTRGQQVTLSCSPISGHRSVSWYQQTPGQGLQFLFEYFSETQRNKGNFPGRFSGRQFSNSRSEMNVSTLELGDSALYLCASSAGTENTEAFFGQGTRLTVV.